This entry is about one T cell receptor beta chain. Germline V gene data show CDR1 as SNHLY and CDR2 as FYNNEI. V gave up 6 bases and J gave up 0 bases; unmatched junction bases: 4. CDR3 length: 15 residues. The sample is drawn from a study of blood T cell repertoires in COVID-19. The wider study: The United States, Italy and Spain supplied acute and convalescent COVID-19 samples. Sample material is recorded as cDNA or gDNA derived from T cells, B-cell-depleted T cells, or PBMCs.

How the authors handled the data: Reference gene primer amplification in the assay estimated nucleated cell counts. The table came from immunoSEQ multiplex PCR; TCRdb's copy has only in-frame clones and leaves some out. V, J and clone size were drawn from that table, and D and trimming were deduced from the DNA. Of approximately 100,000 clones in the sample, about four fifths are singletons; the top ten hold approximately 15%. The chain carries TRBV2 and TRBJ2-5, with 10 bases matching TRBD2. This receptor was identified in a woman in her fifties or sixties with acute or convalescent COVID-19. What was sequenced was peripheral blood. The CDR3 sequence is CASRDSGGNQETQYF. CDR3 DNA sequence: TGTGCCAGCAGAGATAGCGGGGGGAACCAAGAGACCCAGTACTTC.